This T cell receptor beta chain is from a study of blood T cell repertoires in COVID-19. Overall study context: Sources were T cells, B-cell-depleted T cells, or PBMCs; the material itself was cDNA or gDNA.

Authors' analysis steps: Counts of nucleated cells, estimated from reference gene primer amplification, were obtained. Using immunoSEQ multiplex PCR, the repertoire was profiled, and TCRdb retains in-frame clones only, with some absent. That table is the source of V, J and clone size, and D and trimming were worked out from the DNA. The sample lists about 480,000 clones, roughly 85% seen once, with 1.5% to 2% in the top ten. This clone showed up just once. Specimen: PBMCs or T cells enriched from blood (not recorded which). The receptor comes from a woman aged 18 to 35 with acute COVID-19.

CDR3 loop: CAWTNSNQPQHF. CDR3 coding DNA: TGTGCCTGGACTAATAGCAATCAGCCCCAGCATTTT. The chain uses TRBV30 and TRBJ1-5; D remains ambiguous. Germline CDR1 reads GTSNPN; CDR2 reads SVGIG (reference sequence). The CDR3 has 12 residues. V gave up 4 bases and J gave up 0 bases, with 4 bases separating them.